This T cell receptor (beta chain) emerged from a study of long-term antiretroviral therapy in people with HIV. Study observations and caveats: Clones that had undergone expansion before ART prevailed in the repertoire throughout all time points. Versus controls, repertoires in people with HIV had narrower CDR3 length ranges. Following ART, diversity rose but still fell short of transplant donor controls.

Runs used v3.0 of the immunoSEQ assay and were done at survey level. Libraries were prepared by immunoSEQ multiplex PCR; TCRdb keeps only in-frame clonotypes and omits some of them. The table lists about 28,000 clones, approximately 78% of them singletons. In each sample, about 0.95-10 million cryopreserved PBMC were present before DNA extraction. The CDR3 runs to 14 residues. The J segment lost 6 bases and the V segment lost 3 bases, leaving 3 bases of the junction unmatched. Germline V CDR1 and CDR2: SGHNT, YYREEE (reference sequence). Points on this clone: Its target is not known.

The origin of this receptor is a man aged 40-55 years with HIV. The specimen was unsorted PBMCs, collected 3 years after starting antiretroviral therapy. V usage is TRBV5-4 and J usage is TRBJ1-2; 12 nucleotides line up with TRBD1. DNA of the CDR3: TGTGCCAGCAGCTCGGGACAGGGGGCTAATGGCTACACCTTC. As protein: CASSSGQGANGYTF.